The 23 T cell receptor beta chains below were found in one sample sequenced in a study of memory CD4+ T cells and cytomegalovirus serostatus (dated by TCRdb to 2018 to 2020). A FACSAria II was used to sort memory CD4+ T cells, defined as single viable CD3+CD4+CD8-CD45RO+ cells. The library was built by means of the immunoSEQ multiplex PCR assay. In TCRdb, the immuneACCESS table is reduced to in-frame sequences with V and J assigned. These tables do not hold every clone; where another copy was compared, an unresolved V gene accounts for under half, and the others remain unexplained. The sample data list 25,000 to 30,000 clones, and about 71% of these were observed just once. Of the sample, around 1% falls within the top ten clones. The sequenced sample consisted of memory CD4+ T cells from blood. The receptors stem from an adult in good health and CMV-seronegative.

This chain links TRBV7-9 with TRBJ2-2, with 9 bases identical to TRBD2. Germline CDR1 SEHNR, CDR2 FQNEAQ (reference sequence). This CDR3 has 14 residues. Germline trimming cut 5 bases from V and 7 bases from J; bases unmatched to any gene: 5. In DNA form, the CDR3 reads TGTGCCAGCAGCCCACTAGCGGGCGTCGGGGAGCTGTTTTTT. This sequence encodes CASSPLAGVGELFF. Using reference TRBV7-9 and TRBJ2-2 for the parts outside the CDR3, the full variable domain is DTGVSQNPRHKITKRGQNVTFRCDPISEHNRLYWYRQTLGQGPEFLTYFQNEAQLEKSRLLSDRFSAERPKGSFSTLEIQRTEQGDSAMYLCASSPLAGVGELFFGEGSRLTVL.

The DNA for the CDR3 is TGTGCCAGCAGTGAGGACAGGCAGTCGACTAGCTACACCTTC. Translated: CASSEDRQSTSYTF. J is TRBJ1-2 and V is TRBV6-4; 7 bases are a match to TRBD1. This CDR3 contains 14 residues. Germline CDR1 is MRHNA and CDR2 is SNTAGT. Losses at the gene ends were 3 bases for V and 9 bases for J; bases not matched to a gene: 10.

The chain couples TRBV5-1 to TRBJ1-2; D is unclear. The CDR3 sequence is 14 residues long. Germline loops: CDR1 SGHRS, CDR2 YFSETQ. V lost 0 bases and J lost 6, with 12 bases in between. The CDR3 here is CASSLARGGHGYTF. The CDR3 bases are TGCGCCAGCAGCTTGGCCCGGGGAGGGCATGGCTACACCTTC.

The chain joins TRBV29-1 to TRBJ2-3, with a tentative D call TRBD2 (5 bases). Germline CDR1 reads SQVTM; CDR2 reads ANQGSEA. The V end lost 2 bases, the J end lost 10 bases, and 10 bases lay between the germline ends. CDR3 length: 11 residues. DNA of the CDR3: TGCAGCGTTGAATGGCTAGCTGCGCAGTATTTT. This sequence encodes CSVEWLAAQYF.

This clone came up a few times. The chain uses TRBV28 and TRBJ1-2; D remains ambiguous. CDR1 MDHEN and CDR2 SYDVKM come from the germline V gene. V was clipped by 3 bases and J by 2 bases, with 7 bases between them. The CDR3 extends over 13 amino acids. The CDR3 here is CASSLGSNYGYTF. Written as DNA, the CDR3 is TGTGCCAGCAGTTTGGGCAGCAACTATGGCTACACCTTC.

The V and J genes are TRBV27 and TRBJ1-6, with D possibly TRBD1 on 6 matching bases. The CDR3 contains 13 residues. Germline V CDR1 and CDR2: MNHEY, SMNVEV (reference sequence). V gave up 6 bases and J gave up 12 bases, with 15 bases separating them. The CDR3 loop reads CASRTDRHQPLHF. CDR3 bases: TGTGCCAGCAGAACAGACAGGCATCAACCCCTCCACTTT.

Concerning this clone itself: Other DNA sequences in the same sample also yield this CDR3. CDR3 sequence reads: CASSLQGYEQYF. CDR3 coding DNA: TGTGCCAGCAGCTTACAGGGTTACGAGCAGTACTTC. The rearrangement links TRBV11-1 to TRBJ2-7; TRBD1 might be the D (5 bases). This CDR3 contains 12 residues. V lost 2 bases to trimming and J lost 4 bases, with 6 bases between them. CDR1 SGHAT and CDR2 FQDESV come from the germline V gene (reference sequence). The entire variable domain, with the rest obtained from reference TRBV11-1 and TRBJ2-7, is as follows: EAEVAQSPRYKITEKSQAVAFWCDPISGHATLYWYRQILGQGPELLVQFQDESVVDDSQLPKDRFSAERLKGVDSTLKIQPAELGDSAMYLCASSLQGYEQYFGPGTRLTVT.

This chain joins TRBV28 and TRBJ2-7, with 7 bases lining up with TRBD2. CDR3 length equals 13 residues. Germline loops: CDR1 MDHEN, CDR2 SYDVKM. With 7 bases clipped from V and 2 bases from J, the junction kept 5 bases outside the gene matches. The CDR3 reads CASMGGNPYEQYF. In nucleotides, the CDR3 is TGTGCCAGCATGGGGGGGAACCCCTACGAGCAGTACTTC.

This clone has a single count. The chain employs TRBV18 and TRBJ1-1; D ambiguous. Looked up from germline, CDR1 is KGHSH and CDR2 is LQKENI. The ends were cut back, 1 base at V and 5 bases at J, with 11 bases in the middle. The CDR3 runs 14 residues. CDR3 DNA sequence: TGTGCCAGCTCACCACGGCAGCACCGAACTGAAGCTTTCTTT. This codes for CASSPRQHRTEAFF.

The chain is built from TRBV7-2 and TRBJ1-2, with D perhaps matching TRBD1 (6 bases). The CDR3 runs to 13 residues. V dropped 6 bases and J dropped 6 bases, with 14 bases sitting between them. From germline, CDR1 is SGHTA and CDR2 FQGNSA. Here the CDR3 reads CASRSGEGDGYTF. The CDR3 region has the DNA TGTGCCAGCAGGTCGGGGGAGGGGGATGGCTACACCTTC.

This clone was seen only once. The gene calls are TRBV28 and TRBJ1-4; D is ambiguous. The CDR3 has 14 amino acids. Germline V gene lookup returns CDR1 MDHEN and CDR2 SYDVKM. Trimming pared 7 bases from V and 8 bases from J, leaving 17 bases between. CDR3 nucleotide sequence: TGTGCCAGCATTTCAAACCCAATGGGGGAAAAACTGTTTTTT. It is translated as CASISNPMGEKLFF.

The table lists this clone with a few counts. The chain joins TRBV7-9 to TRBJ2-7; D not certain. The V end lost 1 base, the J end lost 5 bases, and 6 bases lay between the germline ends. The CDR3 sequence is 12 residues long. Germline V gene data show CDR1 as SEHNR and CDR2 as FQNEAQ (reference sequence). The CDR3 reads CASSLVGNEQYF. The DNA for the CDR3 is TGTGCCAGCAGCTTAGTGGGCAACGAGCAGTACTTC.

The genes are TRBV19 and TRBJ1-4; the D is unclear. Between the trimmed V and J ends, which lost 3 bases and 0 bases, there was a span of 8 bases. The length of the CDR3 is 15 residues. Germline values: CDR1 LNHDA, CDR2 SQIVND (reference sequence). The CDR3 sequence is CASSIGKTTNEKLFF. Written as DNA, the CDR3 is TGTGCCAGTAGTATTGGGAAGACAACTAATGAAAAACTGTTTTTT.

The V gene is TRBV9, the J gene TRBJ2-1; D is uncertain. Deletions cut 3 bases from V and 5 bases from J, with 12 bases between. The germline CDR1 and CDR2 sequences are SGDLS and YYNGEE. This CDR3 is built from 14 residues. The CDR3 here is CASSGTMDHNEQFF. CDR3 bases: TGTGCCAGCAGCGGAACCATGGACCACAATGAGCAGTTCTTC.

The CDR3 bases are TGTGCCAGCGGGCTAGCGGGAGGTGAGCAGTACTTC. It translates to CASGLAGGEQYF. The chain has TRBV13 and TRBJ2-7; 11 positions agree with TRBD2. Germline CDR1 reads PRHDT; CDR2 reads FYEKMQ (reference sequence). V shed 8 bases, J shed 7 bases, and the junction held 4 bases outside the gene matches. The CDR3 is made up of 12 amino acids.

The chain has TRBV5-5 and TRBJ2-7; the match to TRBD1 covers 9 bases. The germline gives CDR1 SGHKS, CDR2 YYEKEE (reference sequence). V lost 4 bases to trimming and J lost 3 bases; unmatched junction nucleotides: 5. This CDR3 spans 14 amino acids. CDR3 nucleotides: TGTGCCAGCAGCGCGGACAGGGGAAGCTACGAGCAGTACTTC. Translated: CASSADRGSYEQYF.

This chain links TRBV29-1 with TRBJ2-5, with D possibly matching TRBD2 (5 bases). Trimming removed 5 bases from V and 4 bases from J, with 14 bases in between. This CDR3 region has 13 residues. Germline loops: CDR1 SQVTM, CDR2 ANQGSEA. This CDR3 is CSVRRTAGETQYF. CDR3 coding DNA: TGCAGCGTTAGGAGGACGGCGGGAGAGACCCAGTACTTC.

This clone was recorded once. The chain is built from TRBV18 and TRBJ1-3, with TRBD1 as a possible D gene (5 bases). CDR1 KGHSH and CDR2 LQKENI come from the germline V gene. The CDR3 runs to 14 residues. With 6 bases removed from V and 0 bases from J, the gap between germline ends came to 9 bases. The CDR3 region is CASSADNSGNTIYF. CDR3 sequence (DNA): TGTGCCAGCTCGGCGGACAACTCTGGAAACACCATATATTTT. The variable domain in full, with the rest retrieved from reference TRBV18 and TRBJ1-3, is NAGVMQNPRHLVRRRGQEARLRCSPMKGHSHVYWYRQLPEEGLKFMVYLQKENIIDESGMPKERFSAEFPKEGPSILRIQQVVRGDSAAYFCASSADNSGNTIYFGEGSWLTVV.

This chain uses TRBV19 with TRBJ1-5; TRBD1 agrees at 7 bases. The CDR3 runs to 16 residues. Germline values: CDR1 LNHDA, CDR2 SQIVND (reference sequence). The ends lost 0 bases at V and 3 bases at J; junction bases unmatched: 5. Here the CDR3 DNA reads TGTGCCAGTAGTATAGATCAGGGGGGGACCAATCAGCCCCAGCATTTT. It encodes CASSIDQGGTNQPQHF.

V is TRBV30 and J is TRBJ2-7; 8 positions agree with TRBD1. The CDR3 has 15 amino acids. CDR1 and CDR2 (germline): GTSNPN, SVGIG (reference sequence). V lost 5 bases and J lost 3; bases outside the gene matches: 12. CDR3 bases: TGTGCCTGGGGAGGAAAAGGACAGGGTAACTACGAGCAGTACTTC. Amino acids: CAWGGKGQGNYEQYF.

The chain recombines TRBV7-6 with TRBJ1-6; D is uncertain. Trimming stripped 1 base from V and 6 bases from J, with 13 bases between. From germline, CDR1 is SGHVS and CDR2 FNYEAQ. The CDR3 is 16 residues long. As DNA, the CDR3 is TGTGCCAGCAGCTTAGGGGTTTGGGATTTTAATTCACCCCTCCACTTT. As protein: CASSLGVWDFNSPLHF.

This clone is a singleton in its sample. The chain uses TRBV2 and TRBJ2-2; D remains ambiguous. Trimming took 6 bases from V and 1 from J, leaving 3 bases between them. CDR3 size: 12 residues. From germline, CDR1 is SNHLY and CDR2 FYNNEI. The CDR3: CASRVNTGELFF. Written as DNA, the CDR3 is TGTGCCAGCAGGGTGAACACCGGGGAGCTGTTTTTT.

This clone was seen only a few times. The gene calls are TRBV10-2 and TRBJ1-3; TRBD1 aligns across 10 bases. Trimming took 7 bases from V and 4 from J; bases not matched to a gene: 4. Germline CDR1 WSHSY, CDR2 SAAADI. The CDR3 length is 14 residues. The CDR3 sequence is CASTRTGGGNTIYF. As DNA, the CDR3 is TGCGCCAGCACCCGGACAGGGGGAGGAAACACCATATATTTT.